The clone carrying this T cell receptor (beta chain) was observed a few times. Its antigen is as yet unknown. The CDR3 totals 15 residues. Sequencing used immunoSEQ multiplex PCR; TCRdb keeps in-frame clones, though not all of them. The data hold around 49,000 clones, with about 91% observed a single time. The data originate from a study of cytomegalovirus exposure and HLA in healthy donors. Study-level points and caveats: Testing in vitro showed a few CMV-associated chains specific for CMV antigens. Rare TCR sequences predominated, though certain public TCRs were found in many donors.

The V gene is TRBV21-1, the J gene TRBJ1-5; no DNA check was done on the table's D call, TRBD1. TRBV21-1 represents a pseudogene. The clonotype comes from a man younger than 35 in good health and CMV-seronegative. Material: PBMCs. CDR3 loop: CASSKGTGGGQPQHF. The CDR3, as DNA: TGTGCCAGCAGCAAAGGGACAGGGGGCGGTCAGCCCCAGCATTTT.